These 23 T cell receptor beta chains share one sample of origin, sequenced in a study of T-cell memory formation after mild COVID-19. TCRdb independently ran MiXCR on the 5' RACE reads; one entry per CDR3 protein. The sample records roughly 500,000 distinct CDR3 sequences, roughly 20% being singletons. The sequenced sample was PBMCs or a T cell subset sorted from them (not recorded which). The receptors were gathered from an adult woman who had mild COVID-19 (a few samples of this study predate the infection). Cell type and time point are not known.

The genes are TRBV15 and TRBJ2-7, with D tentatively TRBD1 (5 bases). Germline-derived CDR1 and CDR2 are LNHNV and YYDKDF (reference sequence). V was shortened by 0 bases and J by 1 base, with 10 bases between the two germline ends. This CDR3 is 15 amino acids long. The CDR3 DNA reads as TGTGCCACCAGCAGAGACCTACAGGTTTCCTACGAGCAGTACTTC. This gives the protein CATSRDLQVSYEQYF.

The V and J genes are TRBV29-1 and TRBJ2-7, with D maybe TRBD1 (6 bases). The CDR3 sequence is 14 residues long. Trimming removed 5 bases at V and 2 bases at J, with 16 bases between. Germline CDR1 SQVTM, CDR2 ANQGSEA. The CDR3, as DNA: TGCAGCGTTCTCAACCGGGACACACCCTACGAGCAGTACTTC. This gives the protein CSVLNRDTPYEQYF.

This chain joins TRBV11-3 and TRBJ2-2; D perhaps matches TRBD1 (5 bases). CDR3 length equals 16 residues. Germline V gives CDR1 SGHNT, CDR2 YENEEA. The V and J ends lost 5 bases and 1 base respectively, with 14 bases between them. CDR3 nucleotide sequence: TGTGCCAGCAGCGTTAGGGGTGCGGAGAACACCGGGGAGCTGTTTTTT. The encoded protein is CASSVRGAENTGELFF.

The table lists this clonotype with a count of one. V usage is TRBV13 and J usage is TRBJ1-1; D ambiguous. Germline V gene data show CDR1 as PRHDT and CDR2 as FYEKMQ (reference sequence). This CDR3 contains 16 residues. Trimming took 2 bases from V and 0 from J, leaving 13 bases between them. The CDR3 DNA reads TGTGCCAGCAGCTTATTGGTCGGCAAATTGAACACTGAAGCTTTCTTT. This codes for CASSLLVGKLNTEAFF. Full variable domain (remainder filled in from reference TRBV13 and TRBJ1-1): AAGVIQSPRHLIKEKRETATLKCYPIPRHDTVYWYQQGPGQDPQFLISFYEKMQSDKGSIPDRFSAQQFSDYHSELNMSSLELGDSALYFCASSLLVGKLNTEAFFGQGTRLTVV.

This clonotype has just a few counts. The V gene is TRBV20-1, the J gene TRBJ2-6, with a weak D call TRBD1 (6 bases). This CDR3 is 18 amino acids long. Trimming left V 6 bases short and J 0 bases short, with 21 bases between. CDR1 is DFQATT, CDR2 SNEGSKA, per germline (reference sequence). This CDR3 is CSAIPTGPFLSGANVLTF. In nucleotides, the CDR3 is TGCAGTGCCATTCCGACAGGCCCATTCCTCTCTGGGGCCAACGTCCTGACTTTC.

The chain carries TRBV20-1 and TRBJ2-3, with D perhaps matching TRBD1 (6 bases). The germline gives CDR1 DFQATT, CDR2 SNEGSKA (reference sequence). CDR3 length: 12 amino acids. The V end was cut by 5 bases, the J end by 8 bases, with 14 bases between. The CDR3 loop reads CSAPPGVGTQYF. CDR3 nucleotide sequence: TGCAGTGCTCCCCCAGGGGTTGGTACGCAGTATTTT.

The chain links TRBV12-3 or TRBV12-4 to TRBJ1-4; TRBD1 might be the D (6 bases). The CDR3 contains 14 residues. The V gene lost 3 bases and the J gene lost 7 bases, with 12 bases spanning the gap. CDR3 bases: TGTGCCAGCAGTTTTGGGGGGGCTGGTGAAAAACTGTTTTTT. Translated, it gives CASSFGGAGEKLFF.

The sample holds a few counts of this clonotype. CDR3 loop: CASSQYPMASLGARDTQYF. Here the CDR3 DNA reads TGTGCCAGCAGCCAGTATCCTATGGCGAGTTTAGGGGCGAGAGATACGCAGTATTTT. This chain links TRBV14 with TRBJ2-3; D might be TRBD1 (5 bases). CDR3 length: 19 residues. The V end lost 3 bases, the J end lost 5 bases, and 27 bases lay between the germline ends. Per the germline V gene, CDR1 is SGHDN and CDR2 is FVKESK.

The chain joins TRBV4-2 to TRBJ2-7; D remains ambiguous. V lost 0 bases and J lost 0, with 9 bases in between. Germline loops: CDR1 LGHNA, CDR2 YNFKEQ. The CDR3 loop spans 15 amino acids. The CDR3 here is CASSQDPSNSYEQYF. In nucleotides, the CDR3 is TGTGCCAGCAGCCAAGATCCATCTAACTCCTACGAGCAGTACTTC.

The J gene is TRBJ2-5, the V gene TRBV7-2; 12 bases agree with TRBD2. V shed 5 bases and J 2 bases; nucleotides not matched to a gene: 3. Per the germline V gene, CDR1 is SGHTA and CDR2 is FQGNSA. This CDR3 has 15 amino acids. The CDR3 DNA reads TGTGCCAGCAGCCGACTAGCGGGGGTTCAAGAGACCCAGTACTTC. Translation: CASSRLAGVQETQYF.

This clonotype has a handful of counts. The chain's CDR3 is CATSEGTGFNAGELFF. The CDR3 nucleotides are TGTGCCACCAGTGAGGGGACAGGGTTTAACGCCGGGGAGCTGTTTTTT. The V and J genes are TRBV24-1 and TRBJ2-2, with TRBD1 matching over 9 bases. Trimming removed 4 bases from V and 6 bases from J; junction bases left unmatched: 8. CDR3 length equals 16 residues. The germline CDR1 and CDR2 sequences are KGHDR and SFDVKD.

The chain uses TRBV20-1 and TRBJ2-7; TRBD2 agrees at 8 bases. Looked up from germline, CDR1 is DFQATT and CDR2 is SNEGSKA (reference sequence). Trimming removed 2 bases from V and 6 bases from J; junction bases left unmatched: 9. The CDR3 is made up of 14 amino acids. CDR3 loop: CSARPRTSSIEQYF. The CDR3, as DNA: TGCAGTGCTAGACCCCGGACTAGCTCGATCGAGCAGTACTTC.

The rearrangement joins TRBV24-1 to TRBJ2-2; D unclear. V lost 2 bases and J lost 4, with 10 bases in between. The CDR3 consists of 15 residues. Germline V gene lookup returns CDR1 KGHDR and CDR2 SFDVKD. The DNA for the CDR3 is TGTGCCACCAGTGATTCCGATGTGGGCACCGGGGAGCTGTTTTTT. As protein: CATSDSDVGTGELFF.

The genes are TRBV11-2 and TRBJ2-7; 11 bases match TRBD2. Germline loops: CDR1 SGHAT, CDR2 FQNNGV. V lost 0 bases, J lost 4 bases, and 5 bases stayed unmatched. CDR3 length equals 16 residues. CDR3: CASSLDLSGREYEQYF. The CDR3 DNA reads as TGTGCCAGCAGCTTAGATCTTAGCGGGAGGGAGTACGAGCAGTACTTC.

V and J are TRBV5-1 and TRBJ2-3; D perhaps matches TRBD1 (5 bases). Germline V lookup: CDR1 SGHRS, CDR2 YFSETQ. The CDR3 loop spans 16 amino acids. V was clipped by 0 bases and J by 0 bases, with 11 bases between them. CDR3 nucleotide sequence: TGCGCCAGCAGCTTGGGGACACAGAAAAGCACAGATACGCAGTATTTT. It translates to CASSLGTQKSTDTQYF.

The chain carries TRBV4-3 and TRBJ2-1; 8 nucleotides match TRBD2. This CDR3 region has 15 residues. V lost 0 bases to trimming and J lost 8 bases; unmatched junction nucleotides: 6. CDR1 and CDR2 (germline): LGHNA, YSLEER. For the CDR3, the DNA is TGCGCCAGCAGCCAAGATGGCGGGAGGTGGGATGAGCAGTTCTTC. Protein product: CASSQDGGRWDEQFF.

This clonotype was counted between two and nine times. This chain connects TRBV4-1 to TRBJ2-3; 7 bases line up with TRBD1. V lost 3 bases to trimming and J lost 5 bases; unmatched junction nucleotides: 8. The germline V gene encodes CDR1 MGHRA and CDR2 YSYEKL. The CDR3 totals 15 residues. CDR3 amino acids: CASSHPEGAEDTQYF. CDR3 in DNA: TGCGCCAGCAGCCACCCTGAGGGGGCCGAAGATACGCAGTATTTT.

This rearrangement joins TRBV7-9 to TRBJ1-5, with D perhaps TRBD1 (5 bases). The CDR3 is 15 amino acids. In germline, CDR1 is SEHNR, CDR2 FQNEAQ (reference sequence). Trimming stripped 1 base from V and 4 bases from J, with 11 bases between. In nucleotides, the CDR3 is TGTGCCAGCAGCTTAGTGGGGGGATCAAATCAGCCCCAGCATTTT. Its protein is CASSLVGGSNQPQHF. The full variable domain, in which reference TRBV7-9 and TRBJ1-5 provide the parts outside the CDR3, is DTGVSQNPRHKITKRGQNVTFRCDPISEHNRLYWYRQTLGQGPEFLTYFQNEAQLEKSRLLSDRFSAERPKGSFSTLEIQRTEQGDSAMYLCASSLVGGSNQPQHFGDGTRLSIL.

There are a few counts of this clonotype. V gene TRBV7-9 combines with J gene TRBJ2-1; 8 nucleotides agree with TRBD2. Germline CDR1 SEHNR, CDR2 FQNEAQ (reference sequence). The CDR3 length is 14 residues. The V segment lost 4 bases and the J segment 7 bases; nucleotides outside the gene matches: 6. For the CDR3, the DNA is TGTGCCAGCAGCTCCGGGGGGGCCATGAATGAGCAGTTCTTC. This sequence encodes CASSSGGAMNEQFF.

This clonotype was observed a handful of times. The chain joins TRBV4-1 to TRBJ1-1, with 10 bases identical to TRBD1. The V gene end was trimmed by 4 bases and the J gene end by 4 bases; junction bases not matched to a gene: 6. The CDR3 covers 15 residues. Germline-derived CDR1 and CDR2 are MGHRA and YSYEKL. The CDR3 DNA reads TGCGCCAGCAGCCCTACAGGGACAGGGGCCACTGAAGCTTTCTTT. Its protein product is CASSPTGTGATEAFF.

This clonotype was seen a handful of times. This chain links TRBV5-1 with TRBJ2-1, with D unclear. CDR3 length equals 13 residues. V shed 1 base and J shed 7 bases, with 9 bases lying between them. CDR1 and CDR2 (germline): SGHRS, YFSETQ. DNA for the CDR3: TGCGCCAGCAGCTTGCCGGAGCAGAATGAGCAGTTCTTC. This translates into CASSLPEQNEQFF.

This clonotype has ten or more counts. The chain has TRBV5-1 and TRBJ2-7, with D perhaps TRBD1 or TRBD2 (7 bases each). Germline CDR1 is SGHRS and CDR2 is YFSETQ. Trimming removed 4 bases from V and 5 bases from J, with 19 bases in between. The CDR3 has 15 residues. This CDR3 reads CASSPEGAGVDEQYF. CDR3 sequence (DNA): TGCGCCAGCAGCCCCGAGGGGGCGGGGGTTGACGAGCAGTACTTC.

The V and J genes are TRBV29-1 and TRBJ1-2; 9 bases are shared with TRBD1. The CDR3 consists of 13 residues. CDR1 and CDR2 (germline): SQVTM, ANQGSEA. The J segment lost 1 base and the V segment lost 6 bases, leaving 3 bases of the junction unmatched. CDR3 region: CSVGTGSNYGYTF. CDR3 DNA: TGCAGCGTGGGGACAGGGAGTAACTATGGCTACACCTTC.